This T cell receptor (beta chain) was sequenced in a study of T cells in Graves' hyperthyroidism and ophthalmopathy (dated by TCRdb to the late 2010s). Context from the whole study: Peripheral blood samples were taken at initial diagnosis, before any treatment was given. The study also compared thyroid tissue and blood T-cell repertoires from several Graves' hyperthyroidism patients. The 100 or so discovery patients were divided at random into training and test sets in a 7:3 ratio. Prospective prediction of ophthalmopathy was tested in an independent validation cohort of fewer than 20 hyperthyroidism patients and some 17 patients who later progressed to ophthalmopathy. After sampling, hyperthyroidism patients received methimazole starting at 30 mg daily, and ophthalmopathy patients received high-dose intravenous methylprednisolone. According to the paper, TCR Vbeta CDR3 sequencing was carried out on about 140 peripheral blood samples, which came from 40 to 45 ophthalmopathy, approximately 78 hyperthyroidism and roughly 17 progressor patients. To identify distinguishing TCR V-J signatures, a discovery cohort of about 100 patients was used, comprising some 43 with Graves' ophthalmopathy and under 60 with stable Graves' hyperthyroidism. The study at large found these results: In validation, the model predicted progression to ophthalmopathy a median of roughly 6.2 months before onset, with 65% to 71% sensitivity and about 72% specificity. In cross-validation, a model built on a 13 V-J signature told ophthalmopathy apart from stable hyperthyroidism with under 90% sensitivity and 81% to 82% specificity, and in testing the same model reached 80%/75%. No statistical method was used to set the sample size in advance, and investigators knew the group allocation. Most expanded thyroid clonotypes (frequency above 0.001) were also found in blood, which suggests that blood repertoires may mirror thyroid immune responses.

The hyperthyroidism patients were between 18 and 65 years old and newly diagnosed, with a disease duration of less than 2 months. Any patient with an uncontrolled infection, another autoimmune disease, pregnancy or lactation was excluded. Clinical symptoms, serum thyroxine and TRAb, thyroid ultrasound, and orbital computed tomography formed the basis for the diagnoses. Blood from progressor patients was collected at the time of first diagnosis with hyperthyroidism, before any ophthalmopathy symptoms had appeared. PBMCs were isolated from 7.5 to 10 ml of fresh peripheral blood by Ficoll-Paque density gradient centrifugation. Progressor patients were initially diagnosed with Graves' hyperthyroidism and developed ophthalmopathy during follow-up. Total RNA was extracted using Trizol reagent, and RNA quality was assessed on an Agilent 2100 Bioanalyzer. This clonotype was seen at least ten times. Its target antigen remains unknown. Within one base of it there is no much larger clone, and no base qualities were kept.

TCR beta CDR3 regions were amplified from RNA transcripts. The first round of RT-PCR for the TCR CDR3 was performed with the HTBI primer set and the Qiagen OneStep RT-PCR kit. Libraries were constructed in a second round of multiplex PCR, after which size selection and purification were performed. Paired-end sequencing of the libraries was performed with 100 bp reads on an Illumina HiSeq2000. Concerning the study's data processing: SOAPnuke was used to process the raw data, with reads discarded if the reads contained adapters or uncalled bases, had a mean Phred below 15, or lacked an exact constant-primer or identifier match. COPE v1.2.5 was used to merge high-quality paired reads, and clonotypes were defined as unique nucleotide sequences. MiTCR v1.1 was used to align the clonotypes against IMGT TRBV, TRBD and TRBJ reference segments. The analysis included only V-J combinations with a frequency above 0.0001, which together covered more than 98% of the repertoires. The TCS score was defined as the ratio of F50 (clonal expansion) to E x V (chaos), calculated using BLOSUM62-based TCRdist between CDR3 peptides within each V-J. Welch's t-statistics and random forest reduced several hundred V-J features to 13, which were used in a naive Bayes classifier (R e1071). TCRdb reworked the public reads: Q25 trimming with fastp, MiXCR clone assembly, productive beta chains retained. Every CDR3 protein is listed once, alongside the most common genes and DNA of its rows. The V and J calls, along with clone size, are taken from TCRdb and not from the paper's own processing. The sample table shows nearly 600,000 distinct CDR3 sequences, and about 15% are seen once. The ten largest clones represent 5.5% to 7.5% of the sample.

From a lookup of the germline V gene, CDR1 and CDR2 are SGDLS and YYNGEE. There are 16 amino acids in the CDR3, from cysteine to phenylalanine inclusive. Of the read, only the CDR3 DNA is kept; its 48 bases are in frame from base 1. Trimming leaves V shorter by 3 bases and J shorter by 5 bases, with the junction holding 7 bases beyond the gene matches. Sequencing input: blood. Here the chain combines TRBV9 and TRBJ2-5; the central 13 bases match TRBD2. This receptor was taken from a young woman with Graves' hyperthyroidism that later progressed to Graves' ophthalmopathy. The DNA sequence is as follows: TGTGCCAGCAGCGACCGACTAGCGGGAGGTGGCGAGACCCAGTACTTC. Its amino acids are CASSDRLAGGGETQYF.